One T cell receptor beta chain is described in this entry. Its specificity is not known. The CDR3 carries no conserved terminal phenylalanine or tryptophan, so it likely arises from a read error. It is unclear where the CDR3 begins or ends on the DNA, so no DNA is shown, and the CDR3 is as TCRdb lists it. The data derive from a study of blood T cells in healthy people across ages. Sample-barcoded 5' priming and a J-beta primer mix drove a second PCR of 7 to 11 cycles. One entry per CDR3 protein, called by TCRdb with MiXCR from the 5' RACE reads. The sample carries 1.5 million to 2 million distinct CDR3 sequences, 30% to 40% recorded once. Study-level findings and limits: Both naive CD4+ cell counts and diversity were greater in long-lived donors than in aged donors.

Germline CDR1 is MGHRA and CDR2 is YSYEKL. The CDR3 length is 18 residues, termini included. Sample: blood. The chain is built from TRBV4-1 and TRBJ2-5; the D call in the table, TRBD2, was not verified against the DNA. The clonotype was recovered from a human donor in good health. This CDR3 reads CTSSQVVGSGVYGYTFGS.